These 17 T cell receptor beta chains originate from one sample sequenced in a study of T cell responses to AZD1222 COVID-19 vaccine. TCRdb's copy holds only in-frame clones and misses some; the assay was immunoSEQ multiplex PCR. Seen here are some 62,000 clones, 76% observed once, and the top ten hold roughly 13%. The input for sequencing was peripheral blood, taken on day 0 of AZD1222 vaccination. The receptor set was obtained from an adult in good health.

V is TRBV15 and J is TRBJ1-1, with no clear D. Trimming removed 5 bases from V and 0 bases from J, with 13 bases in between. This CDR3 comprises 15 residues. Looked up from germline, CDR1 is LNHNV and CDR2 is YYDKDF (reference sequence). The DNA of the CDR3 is TGTGCCACCAGCCCCGGGCCCTTCATGAACACTGAAGCTTTCTTT. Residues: CATSPGPFMNTEAFF.

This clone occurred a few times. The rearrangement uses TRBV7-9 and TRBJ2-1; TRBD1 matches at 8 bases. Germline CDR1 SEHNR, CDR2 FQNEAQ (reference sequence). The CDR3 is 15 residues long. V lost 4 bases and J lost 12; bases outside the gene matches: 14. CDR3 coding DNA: TGTGCCAGCAGCTCCGCCGGGACAGGCCCGATGTGGCAGTTCTTC. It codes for CASSSAGTGPMWQFF.

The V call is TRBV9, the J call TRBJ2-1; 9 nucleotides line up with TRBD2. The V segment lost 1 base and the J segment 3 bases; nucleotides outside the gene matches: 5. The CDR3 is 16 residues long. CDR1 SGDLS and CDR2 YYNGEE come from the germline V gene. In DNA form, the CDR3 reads TGTGCCAGCAGCGTACTAAGCGGGGGGCGCTACAATGAGCAGTTCTTC. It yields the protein CASSVLSGGRYNEQFF.

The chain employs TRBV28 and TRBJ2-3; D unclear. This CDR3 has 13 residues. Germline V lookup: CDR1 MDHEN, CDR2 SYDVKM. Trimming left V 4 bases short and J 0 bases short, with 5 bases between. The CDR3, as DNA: TGTGCCAGCAGTTATCTAAGCACAGATACGCAGTATTTT. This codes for CASSYLSTDTQYF.

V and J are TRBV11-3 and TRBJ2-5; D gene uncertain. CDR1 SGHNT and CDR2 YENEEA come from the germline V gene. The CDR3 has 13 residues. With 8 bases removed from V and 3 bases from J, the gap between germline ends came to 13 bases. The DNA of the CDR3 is TGTGCCAGCCGCAAGCAGGCCGAAGAGACCCAGTACTTC. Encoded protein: CASRKQAEETQYF.

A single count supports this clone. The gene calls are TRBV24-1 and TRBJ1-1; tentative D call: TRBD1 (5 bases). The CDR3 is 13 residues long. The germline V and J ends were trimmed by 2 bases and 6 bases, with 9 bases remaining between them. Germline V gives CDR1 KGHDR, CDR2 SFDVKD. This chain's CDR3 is CATSDSGRAEAFF. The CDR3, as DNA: TGTGCCACCAGTGATTCGGGCAGGGCTGAAGCTTTCTTT.

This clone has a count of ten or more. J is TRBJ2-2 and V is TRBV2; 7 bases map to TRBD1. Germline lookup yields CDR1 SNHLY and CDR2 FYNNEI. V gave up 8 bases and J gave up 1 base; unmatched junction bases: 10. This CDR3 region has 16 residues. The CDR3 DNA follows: TGTGCCAGCGACCCACGTGGGACAGAGAACACCGGGGAGCTGTTTTTT. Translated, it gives CASDPRGTENTGELFF.

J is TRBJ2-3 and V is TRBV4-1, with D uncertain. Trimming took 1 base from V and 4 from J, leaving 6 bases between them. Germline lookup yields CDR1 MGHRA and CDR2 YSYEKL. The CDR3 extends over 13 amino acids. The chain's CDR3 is CASSQGRADTQYF. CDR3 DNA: TGCGCCAGCAGCCAAGGCCGGGCAGATACGCAGTATTTT.

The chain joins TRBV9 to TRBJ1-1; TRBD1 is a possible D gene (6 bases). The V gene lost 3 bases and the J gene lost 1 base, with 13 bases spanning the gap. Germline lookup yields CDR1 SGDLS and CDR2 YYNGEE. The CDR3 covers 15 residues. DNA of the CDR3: TGTGCCAGCAGCGCCGAGGGGGACGGGAACACTGAAGCTTTCTTT. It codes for CASSAEGDGNTEAFF.

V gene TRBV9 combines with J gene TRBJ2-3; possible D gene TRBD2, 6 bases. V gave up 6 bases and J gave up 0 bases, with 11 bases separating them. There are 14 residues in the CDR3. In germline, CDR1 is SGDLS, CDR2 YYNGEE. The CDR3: CASKGAGSTDTQYF. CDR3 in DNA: TGTGCCAGCAAAGGTGCGGGAAGCACAGATACGCAGTATTTT.

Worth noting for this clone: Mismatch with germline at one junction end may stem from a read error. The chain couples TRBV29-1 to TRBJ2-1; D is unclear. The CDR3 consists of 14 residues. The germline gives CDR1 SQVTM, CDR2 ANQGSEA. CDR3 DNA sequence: TGCAGCTTTGAGGCAGGCGCAACCTACAATGAGCAGTTCTTC. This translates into CSFEAGATYNEQFF.

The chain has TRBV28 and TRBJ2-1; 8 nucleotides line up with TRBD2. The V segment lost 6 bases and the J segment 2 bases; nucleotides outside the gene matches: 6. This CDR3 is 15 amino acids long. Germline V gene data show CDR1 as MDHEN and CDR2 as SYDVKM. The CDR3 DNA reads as TGTGCCAGCAGCCGAGGGACTAGGCCCTACAATGAGCAGTTCTTC. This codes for CASSRGTRPYNEQFF.

CDR3 residues: CASSLDPGGYTDTQYF. The CDR3 coding sequence is TGTGCCAGCAGCCTGGACCCAGGAGGGTACACAGATACGCAGTATTTT. This chain connects TRBV5-6 to TRBJ2-3, with a tentative D call TRBD2 (6 bases). Per the germline V gene, CDR1 is SGHDT and CDR2 is YYEEEE. This CDR3 region has 16 residues. V was trimmed by 4 bases and J by 2 bases, leaving 17 bases between them.

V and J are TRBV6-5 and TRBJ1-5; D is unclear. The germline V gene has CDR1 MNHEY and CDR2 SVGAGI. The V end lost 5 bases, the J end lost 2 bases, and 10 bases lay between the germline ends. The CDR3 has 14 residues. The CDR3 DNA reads TGTGCCAGCAGTCGCACTCAGGGCAATCAGCCCCAGCATTTT. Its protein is CASSRTQGNQPQHF.

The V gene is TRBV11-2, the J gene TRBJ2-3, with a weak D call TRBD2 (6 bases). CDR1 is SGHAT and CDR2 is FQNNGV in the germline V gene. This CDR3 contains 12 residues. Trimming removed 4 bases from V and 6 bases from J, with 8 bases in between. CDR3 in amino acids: CASSSRGDTQYF. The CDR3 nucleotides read TGTGCCAGCAGCTCCCGGGGGGATACGCAGTATTTT.

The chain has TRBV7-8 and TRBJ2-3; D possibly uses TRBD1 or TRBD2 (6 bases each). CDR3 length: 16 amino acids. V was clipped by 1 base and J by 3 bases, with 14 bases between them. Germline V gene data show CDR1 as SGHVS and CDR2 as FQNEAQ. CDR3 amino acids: CASSLVQGRLTDTQYF. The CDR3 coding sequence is TGTGCCAGCAGCTTAGTGCAGGGGAGGTTGACAGATACGCAGTATTTT. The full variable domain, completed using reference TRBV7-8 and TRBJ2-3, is GAGVSQSPRYKVAKRGQDVALRCDPISGHVSLFWYQQALGQGPEFLTYFQNEAQLDKSGLPSDRFFAERPEGSVSTLKIQRTQQEDSAVYLCASSLVQGRLTDTQYFGPGTRLTVL.

The CDR3 DNA sequence: TGTGCCAGCGGGCCCTACACTGAAGCTTTCTTT. It yields the protein CASGPYTEAFF. V is TRBV6-5 and J is TRBJ1-1; D unresolved. This CDR3 comprises 11 residues. Trimming pared 8 bases from V and 3 bases from J, leaving 7 bases between. The germline gives CDR1 MNHEY, CDR2 SVGAGI.